This T cell receptor (beta chain) was found in a study of shared clonotypes between healthy human individuals. The naive CD8 subset, CD45RO-negative cells positively selected for CCR7, excluded terminally differentiated effector memory CD45RA+ cells. Study-wide results and caveats: What naive subsets generally showed was a larger estimated richness than memory subsets showed. Genetic and exposure-history diversity was limited by the small donor number.

Worth noting for this clone: The antigen is unknown.

Germline assignment: CDR1 SNHLY and CDR2 FYNNEI. Deletions cut 8 bases from V and 4 bases from J, with 6 bases between. The CDR3 contains 11 residues. The study ran the assay at deep level. TCRdb's table, derived via immunoSEQ multiplex PCR, lists solely in-frame clones and lacks some. This sample has around 2,000,000 clones, with about 95% found just once. The chain links TRBV2 to TRBJ2-1; possibly TRBD2 for D (5 bases). The specimen was naive CD8+ T cells sorted from blood. The receptor comes from a young man in good health. The CDR3 loop reads CASWEYNEQFF. The CDR3 DNA reads TGTGCCAGCTGGGAGTACAATGAGCAGTTCTTC.